The clone carrying this T cell receptor (beta chain) appeared a single time. What it binds is not known. The sample comes from a study of beta chain features in type 1 diabetes. Findings and caveats of the study: Cells expressing TCR highly could be over-represented by cDNA sequencing. Moderate yet significant TCRB CDR3 shortening was seen in Type 1 diabetes patients in all four CD4+ subsets. Fewer insertions but more deletions were seen at VDJ junctions in type 1 diabetes patients.

Germline CDR1 SNHLY, CDR2 FYNNEI. The CDR3 is 10 amino acids. Between the trimmed V and J ends, which lost 7 bases and 7 bases, there was a span of 7 bases. The isolated RNA, all of it, was reverse transcribed, so expressed TCRB transcripts were what got sequenced. Here immunoSEQ multiplex PCR was the method, and the copy in TCRdb shows in-frame clones only, minus some. Among about 170,000 clones listed, around 8% were seen once. CD45RO/CCR7/CD25/CD127/CD95/CD27 sorting isolated CD4+ naive, central memory, regulatory and stem cell-like memory cells. This clonotype originated in a middle-aged woman with type 1 diabetes. The rearrangement links TRBV2 to TRBJ1-2, with a weak D call TRBD1 (6 bases). The source material was central memory CD4+ T cells from blood. CDR3: CASTGVGYTF. CDR3 sequence (DNA): TGTGCCAGCACAGGGGTTGGCTACACCTTC.